This TCR beta chain was observed in a study of T cell responses to AZD1222 COVID-19 vaccine. The wider study: It was second doses at about 4 or about 12 weeks that were pooled.

The CDR3 spans 18 residues. Per germline, CDR1 MNHEY and CDR2 SMNVEV (reference sequence). J lost 9 bases, V lost 5 bases, and 15 bases had no gene match. Here immunoSEQ multiplex PCR was the method, and the copy in TCRdb shows in-frame clones only, minus some. The sample records 150,000 or so clones, roughly 90% being singletons. The starting material was peripheral blood, obtained on day 0 of AZD1222 vaccination. This chain connects TRBV27 to TRBJ1-6, with TRBD1 matching over 11 bases. The TCR was taken from an adult in good health. CDR3 bases: TGTGCCAGCAGTAGCAACCAAAAGGACAGGGGGCGGCGTTCACCCCTCCACTTT. Protein: CASSSNQKDRGRRSPLHF.